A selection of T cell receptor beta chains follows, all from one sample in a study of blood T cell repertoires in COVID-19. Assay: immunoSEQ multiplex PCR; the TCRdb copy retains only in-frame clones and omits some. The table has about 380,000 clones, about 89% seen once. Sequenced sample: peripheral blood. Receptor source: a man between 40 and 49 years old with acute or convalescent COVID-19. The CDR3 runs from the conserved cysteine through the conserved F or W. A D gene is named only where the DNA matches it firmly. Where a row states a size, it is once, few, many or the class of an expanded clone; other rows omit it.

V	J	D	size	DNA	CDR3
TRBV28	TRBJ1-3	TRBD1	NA	TGTGCCAGCAGACTAGACAGGGCCCAACCTGGAAACACCATATATTTT	CASRLDRAQPGNTIYF
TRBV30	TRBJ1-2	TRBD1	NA	TGTGCCTTTATCGGGACAGACACTTATGGCTACACCTTC	CAFIGTDTYGYTF
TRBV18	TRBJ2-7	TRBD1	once	TGTGCCACAGCCGGGACAGGGGGGTACGAGCAGTACTTC	CATAGTGGYEQYF
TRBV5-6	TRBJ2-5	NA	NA	TGTGCCAGCAGCACCTCGGACAGACCGGGCGAGACCCAGTACTTC	CASSTSDRPGETQYF
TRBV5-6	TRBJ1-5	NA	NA	TGTGCCAGCAGATCTCAGAGGCAGGGCTCGGGTTATAGCAATCAGCCCCAGCATTTT	CASRSQRQGSGYSNQPQHF
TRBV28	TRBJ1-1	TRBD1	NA	TGTGCCAGCAGCCCCGGGACAGGGAGAACTGAAGCTTTCTTT	CASSPGTGRTEAFF
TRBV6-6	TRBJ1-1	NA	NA	TGTGCCAGCAGGAGTTCAATGAACACTGAAGCTTTCTTT	CASRSSMNTEAFF
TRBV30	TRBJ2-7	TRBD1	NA	TGTGCCTGGAGCTATGGGACAGGGGGCTATTACGAGCAGTACTTC	CAWSYGTGGYYEQYF
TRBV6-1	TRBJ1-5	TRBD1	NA	TGTGCCAGCAGTGAAATGGACAGGGGTAGCAATCAGCCCCAGCATTTT	CASSEMDRGSNQPQHF
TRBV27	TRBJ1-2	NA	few	TGTGCCAGCAGTTTATCGTCCAAGGGAGAGAACACCTTC	CASSLSSKGENTF
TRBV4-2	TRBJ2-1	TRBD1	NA	TGTGCCAGCAGCCAAGATGGGACAGGGCGGAATGAGCAGTTCTTC	CASSQDGTGRNEQFF
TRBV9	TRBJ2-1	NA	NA	TGTGCCAGCAGCGTGTCGAGCGCACACTCCTACAATGAGCAGTTCTTC	CASSVSSAHSYNEQFF
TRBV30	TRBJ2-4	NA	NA	TGTGCCTGGAGTGTTTTAAATGCCAAAAACATTCAGTACTTC	CAWSVLNAKNIQYF
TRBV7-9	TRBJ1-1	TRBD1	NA	TGTGCCAGCAGCTTACGCGGACAGGGCTACACTGAAGCTTTCTTT	CASSLRGQGYTEAFF
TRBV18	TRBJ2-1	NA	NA	TGTGCCAGCTCACCCCGACAAGCCAATGAGCAGTTCTTC	CASSPRQANEQFF
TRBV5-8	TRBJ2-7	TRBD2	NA	TGTGCCAGCAGCTTGGGGGGGTGGACTAGCGGAGTCGAGCAGTACTTC	CASSLGGWTSGVEQYF
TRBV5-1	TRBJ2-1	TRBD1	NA	TGCGCCAGCAGCCCGACAGGGGGCTTAAATGAGCAGTTCTTC	CASSPTGGLNEQFF
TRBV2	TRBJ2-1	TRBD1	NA	TGTGCCAGCAGTCCAAGTACAGGGGGCAATGAGCAGTTCTTC	CASSPSTGGNEQFF
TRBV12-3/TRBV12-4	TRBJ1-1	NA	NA	TGTGCCAGCGTTGACGGGACTGAAGCTTTCTTT	CASVDGTEAFF
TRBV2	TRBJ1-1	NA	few	TGTGCCACAAGGAGGAGGGGGAACACTGAAGCTTTCTTT	CATRRRGNTEAFF
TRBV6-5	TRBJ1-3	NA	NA	TGTGCCAGCAGTCCCCTCTTAAACACCATATATTTT	CASSPLLNTIYF
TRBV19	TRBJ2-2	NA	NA	TGTGCCAGTAGATCGACACCCGAGACCGGGGAGCTGTTTTTT	CASRSTPETGELFF
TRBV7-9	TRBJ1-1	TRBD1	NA	TGTGCCAGCAGCCTAGGGGCGGGACAGGGAGCTTTCTTT	CASSLGAGQGAFF
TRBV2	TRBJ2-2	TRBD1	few	TGTGCCAGCAGGACAGGGATAGCCGGGGAGCTGTTTTTT	CASRTGIAGELFF
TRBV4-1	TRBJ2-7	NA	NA	TGCGCCAGCAGCCAAGATAGGACACCTACCTCCTACGAGCAGTACTTC	CASSQDRTPTSYEQYF
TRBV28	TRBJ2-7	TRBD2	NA	TGTGCCAGCAGTTATGATTTAGCGGGGCTCTCCTACGAGCAGTACTTC	CASSYDLAGLSYEQYF
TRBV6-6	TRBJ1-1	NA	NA	TGTGCCAGCAGTGTAGGGGAGGACACTGAAGCTTTCTTT	CASSVGEDTEAFF
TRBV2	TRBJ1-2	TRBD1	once	TGTGCCAGCACCCCGAACCGGGACAGGGGATCAGGTACCTTC	CASTPNRDRGSGTF
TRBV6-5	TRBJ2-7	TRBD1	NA	TGTGCCAGCAGTAACCGGGACAGCGATCTCGAGCAGTACTTC	CASSNRDSDLEQYF
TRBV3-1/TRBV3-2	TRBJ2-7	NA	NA	TGTGCCAGCAGCCAAGCTTACGAGCAGTACTTC	CASSQAYEQYF
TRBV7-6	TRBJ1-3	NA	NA	TGTGCCAGCAGCTTAGCGCGGGGGGCCTCTGGAAACACCATATATTTT	CASSLARGASGNTIYF
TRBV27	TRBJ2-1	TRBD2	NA	TGTGCCAGCAGCTCTAGCGGGGGCTGGAATGAGCAGTTCTTC	CASSSSGGWNEQFF
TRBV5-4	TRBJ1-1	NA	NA	TGTGCCAGCAGCTCCAGGGATGGCACTGAAGCTTTCTTT	CASSSRDGTEAFF
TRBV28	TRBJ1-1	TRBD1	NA	TGTGCCAGCAGTTCCGGGACAGGGGGCACTGAAGCTTTCTTT	CASSSGTGGTEAFF
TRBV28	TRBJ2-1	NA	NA	TGTGCCAGTAGTTTATTAACTAGCCCCAATGAGCAGTTCTTC	CASSLLTSPNEQFF
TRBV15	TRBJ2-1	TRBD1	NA	TGTGCCACCAGCAGAGATAGGGGGACAGGGGAAGATGAGCAGTTCTTC	CATSRDRGTGEDEQFF
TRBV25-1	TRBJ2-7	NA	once	TGTGCCAGCAGTGAATGGGGCCGGAGAAGCTCCTACGAGCAGTACTTC	CASSEWGRRSSYEQYF
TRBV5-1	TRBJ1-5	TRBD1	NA	TGCGCCAGCAGCTTATCCGGGACAGGGGGTCAGCCCCAGCATTTT	CASSLSGTGGQPQHF
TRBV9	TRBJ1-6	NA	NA	TGTGCCAGCAGCGTACAGGGGAGCTCCTATAATTCACCCCTCCACTTT	CASSVQGSSYNSPLHF
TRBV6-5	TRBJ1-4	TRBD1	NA	TGTGCCAGCAGGGACAGGGAGGCGGAAAAACTGTTTTTT	CASRDREAEKLFF
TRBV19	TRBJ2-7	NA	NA	TGTGCCGTAAAAACAGGGCCCTACGAGCAGTACTTC	CAVKTGPYEQYF